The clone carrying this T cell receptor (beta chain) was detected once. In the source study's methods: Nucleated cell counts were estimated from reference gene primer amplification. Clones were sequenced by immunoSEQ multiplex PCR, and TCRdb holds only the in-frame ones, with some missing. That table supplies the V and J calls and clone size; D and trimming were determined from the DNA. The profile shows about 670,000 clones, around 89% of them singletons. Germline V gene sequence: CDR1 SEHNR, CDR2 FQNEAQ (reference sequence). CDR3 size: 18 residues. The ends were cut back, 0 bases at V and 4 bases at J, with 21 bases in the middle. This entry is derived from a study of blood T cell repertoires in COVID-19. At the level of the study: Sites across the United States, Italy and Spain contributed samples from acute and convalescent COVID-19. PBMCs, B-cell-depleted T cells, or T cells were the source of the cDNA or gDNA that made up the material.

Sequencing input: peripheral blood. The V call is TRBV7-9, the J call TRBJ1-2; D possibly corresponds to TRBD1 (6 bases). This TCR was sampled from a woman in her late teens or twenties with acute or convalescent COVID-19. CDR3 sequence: CASSLAWGRIIRRYGYTF. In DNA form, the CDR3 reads TGTGCCAGCAGCTTAGCCTGGGGGCGCATTATCAGGCGCTATGGCTACACCTTC.